The 15 T cell receptor beta chains in this list originate from one sample, sequenced in a study of blood T cell repertoires in COVID-19. This table comes from immunoSEQ multiplex PCR, and its TCRdb copy is limited to in-frame clones, with some not included. The data hold under 30,000 clones, with approximately 86% observed a single time. Sequenced material: peripheral blood. These receptor sequences come from a human donor in a cohort sampled during active COVID-19. The donor label of this sample is uncertain.

The chain employs TRBV5-1 and TRBJ2-7, with 15 bases fitting TRBD2. The germline CDR1 and CDR2 sequences are SGHRS and YFSETQ. The CDR3 spans 15 residues. The V gene end was trimmed by 3 bases and the J gene end by 6 bases; junction bases not matched to a gene: 4. The CDR3 protein is CASSSGTSGRREQYF. CDR3 sequence (DNA): TGCGCCAGCAGCTCGGGGACTAGCGGGAGGCGCGAGCAGTACTTC.

This clone came up once. V and J are TRBV27 and TRBJ2-1; the match to TRBD2 covers 16 bases. The CDR3 length is 16 residues. The junction had 8 bases not matched to a gene; V was cut back by 5 bases and J by 10 bases. The germline V gene encodes CDR1 MNHEY and CDR2 SMNVEV (reference sequence). The CDR3 spells CASSTPGTSGRAEQFF. CDR3 bases: TGTGCCAGCAGTACTCCCGGGACTAGCGGGAGGGCCGAGCAGTTCTTC.

This clone occurred a few times. The rearrangement uses TRBV18 and TRBJ2-7, with D possibly matching TRBD1 (5 bases). Trimming took off 2 bases at V and 5 bases at J, with 10 bases between the two ends. Per the germline V gene, CDR1 is KGHSH and CDR2 is LQKENI. This CDR3 is built from 13 residues. This chain's CDR3 is CASSPRQSDEQYF. The CDR3 DNA follows: TGTGCCAGCTCACCAAGACAGAGCGACGAGCAGTACTTC.

The chain is built from TRBV18 and TRBJ1-2; TRBD1 is a possible D gene (5 bases). V was clipped by 3 bases and J by 5 bases, with 16 bases between them. This CDR3 has 15 amino acids. From germline, CDR1 is KGHSH and CDR2 LQKENI. The DNA of the CDR3 is TGTGCCAGCTCACCGGGGAGGGACGGTTCATATGGCTACACCTTC. Translation gives CASSPGRDGSYGYTF.

V usage is TRBV28 and J usage is TRBJ1-3; D may be TRBD1 (6 bases). This CDR3 is built from 16 residues. The germline V gene encodes CDR1 MDHEN and CDR2 SYDVKM. V was trimmed by 7 bases and J by 0 bases, leaving 16 bases between them. The CDR3 loop reads CASMVTGRLSGNTIYF. The DNA of the CDR3 is TGTGCCAGCATGGTCACAGGGAGACTCTCTGGAAACACCATATATTTT.

This chain joins TRBV28 and TRBJ1-4; D not certain. CDR1 and CDR2 from the germline V gene are MDHEN and SYDVKM. The V end lost 6 bases, the J end lost 4 bases, and 15 bases lay between the germline ends. The CDR3 has 15 amino acids. The CDR3 region is CASSPTTPFNEKLFF. The CDR3 DNA sequence: TGTGCCAGCAGCCCTACGACACCCTTTAATGAAAAACTGTTTTTT.

The sample holds one count of this clone. The chain uses TRBV27 and TRBJ2-2, with D possibly matching TRBD2 (6 bases). This CDR3 comprises 16 residues. The germline V gene has CDR1 MNHEY and CDR2 SMNVEV (reference sequence). The V end was cut by 4 bases, the J end by 6 bases, with 18 bases between. The CDR3 coding sequence is TGTGCCAGCAGTTCAATAGGAGGGGCGAAGGCCGGGGAGCTGTTTTTT. It encodes CASSSIGGAKAGELFF.

The V call is TRBV28, the J call TRBJ2-5; no definite D call. This CDR3 has 14 amino acids. V was trimmed by 1 base and J by 5 bases, leaving 11 bases between them. Germline loops: CDR1 MDHEN, CDR2 SYDVKM. CDR3 loop: CASSLFAPGETQYF. As DNA, the CDR3 is TGTGCCAGCAGTTTATTTGCCCCCGGGGAGACCCAGTACTTC.

The chain links TRBV7-9 to TRBJ1-4; weak D call: TRBD1 (5 bases). Germline loops: CDR1 SEHNR, CDR2 FQNEAQ (reference sequence). CDR3 length: 13 residues. Trimming removed 5 bases from V and 8 bases from J, with 12 bases in between. The CDR3, as DNA: TGTGCCAGCAGCGGGGGGTTTGGCGAAAAACTGTTTTTT. It codes for CASSGGFGEKLFF.

The chain has TRBV6-1 and TRBJ2-7; 10 bases line up with TRBD2. Germline CDR1 MNHNS, CDR2 SASEGT. J lost 7 bases, V lost 0 bases, and 6 bases had no gene match. The CDR3 has 15 amino acids. This CDR3 is CASSEASGRAGEQYF. Here the CDR3 DNA reads TGTGCCAGCAGTGAAGCCAGCGGGAGGGCAGGGGAGCAGTACTTC.

The chain uses TRBV28 and TRBJ2-6, with D possibly being TRBD1 (6 bases). The V gene's germline CDR1 is MDHEN and CDR2 SYDVKM. This CDR3 has 19 amino acids. Deletions cut 4 bases from V and 1 base from J, with 20 bases between. Written as DNA, the CDR3 is TGTGCCAGCAGTTCAATTGGCAGGGGTCCCCTGTCTGGGGCCAACGTCCTGACTTTC. Protein sequence: CASSSIGRGPLSGANVLTF.

This clone was recorded only once. V and J are TRBV19 and TRBJ2-5; 8 bases are shared with TRBD2. The V gene's germline CDR1 is LNHDA and CDR2 SQIVND (reference sequence). The CDR3 contains 15 residues. After removal of 10 bases from V and 5 bases from J, the junction contained 15 bases not matched to a gene. CDR3 sequence (DNA): TGTGCCATTGGTCCAAGCGGGAGCGGTTGGGAGACCCAGTACTTC. Its translation: CAIGPSGSGWETQYF.

This clone was recorded a few times. V and J are TRBV6-4 and TRBJ1-1; no clear D. The CDR3 has 13 amino acids. Trimming stripped 4 bases from V and 1 base from J, with 7 bases between. Germline loops: CDR1 MRHNA, CDR2 SNTAGT. CDR3 amino acids: CASSVRGNTEAFF. CDR3 in DNA: TGTGCCAGCAGTGTAAGAGGGAACACTGAAGCTTTCTTT.

The rearrangement uses TRBV3-1 (or the pseudogene TRBV3-2) and TRBJ2-3, with a weak D call TRBD2 (6 bases). Between the trimmed V and J ends, which lost 1 base and 5 bases, there was a span of 13 bases. This CDR3 contains 15 residues. Germline values: CDR1 LGHDT, CDR2 YNNKEL (reference sequence). The CDR3 DNA reads TGTGCCAGCAGCCAAGTATGGGACTCGCAAGATACGCAGTATTTT. This gives the protein CASSQVWDSQDTQYF.

The rearrangement joins TRBV24-1 to TRBJ2-1; 10 nucleotides line up with TRBD1. The J segment lost 8 bases and the V segment lost 0 bases, leaving 9 bases of the junction unmatched. CDR1 and CDR2 from the germline V gene are KGHDR and SFDVKD. The CDR3 extends over 17 amino acids. The CDR3 sequence is CATSDLGGGQGRDEQFF. Here the CDR3 DNA reads TGTGCCACCAGTGATTTGGGGGGGGGACAGGGGAGGGATGAGCAGTTCTTC.